The source of this TCR beta chain is a study of cytomegalovirus exposure and HLA in healthy donors. Study-level points and caveats: Previously analyzed data showed that most TCR beta V segments were productive at a frequency of about 90% or about 30%. TCR beta sequences reportedly predicted the HLA-A and HLA-B alleles of most subjects accurately. Follow-up analysis found HLA locus-dependent TCR association rates, highest for DRB1 and lowest for HLA-C. According to the study, roughly 160 TCR beta chains were cytomegalovirus-associated.

With 60 Vbeta and 13 Jbeta primers, the PCR was carried out. The repertoire was sequenced with immunoSEQ multiplex PCR; TCRdb's copy has only in-frame clones and lacks some. This sample has fewer than 200,000 clones, with around 68% found just once. A note on this clone: As yet, its antigen is unknown.

CDR1 SGHRS and CDR2 YFSETQ come from the germline V gene. Trimming cost V 0 bases and J 2 bases, with 11 bases left between them. The CDR3 runs to 15 residues. The sample consisted of PBMCs. The chain has TRBV5-1 and TRBJ1-1; possible D gene TRBD1, 6 bases. This TCR was recovered from a man aged 50 to 60 in good health and CMV-seronegative. The CDR3 DNA is TGCGCCAGCAGCTTGGCCGGGGGGCTCAACACTGAAGCTTTCTTT. This encodes CASSLAGGLNTEAFF.